This is a list of T cell receptor beta chains from one sample in a study of vaccination and CD4 T cells after COVID-19. MiXCR, applied by TCRdb to the PCR reads, yields one record per CDR3 protein. The sample gives 17,000 or so distinct CDR3 sequences, around 31% of which show up once; around 14% is in the top ten. The antigens for these receptors are not known. The sequencing input was cultured CD4+ T cells from blood. The origin of the receptors is a human donor with COVID-19. Each CDR3 is given with its conserved first and last residue. D genes are given only for firm matches. Some rows mark clone size as missing; the rest say once, few, many or name a class of expanded clone.

D	size	V	J	DNA	CDR3
-	-	TRBV23-1	TRBJ1-2	TGCACCAGCAACCGACGGTCCGGCTACACCTTC	CTSNRRSGYTF
TRBD2	-	TRBV19	TRBJ2-7	TGTGCCAGTAGTGCCCCCCGGGGCGGGGGGACCACCTACGAGCAGTACTTC	CASSAPRGGGTTYEQYF
-	-	TRBV14	TRBJ2-3	TGTGCCAGCAGCCAAGGTCGGCCGGTTCGCACAGATACGCAGTATTTT	CASSQGRPVRTDTQYF
-	few	TRBV20-1	TRBJ1-1	TGCAGTGCCTGGGGGGCTTCCCTCGAAAAGAACACTGAAGCTTTCTTT	CSAWGASLEKNTEAFF
-	-	TRBV21-1	TRBJ1-3	TGTGCCAGCAGCTCGGGACAGCAAGAGAGAAACACCATATATTTT	CASSSGQQERNTIYF
-	-	TRBV5-6	TRBJ2-7	TGTGCCAGCAGCTTGGGTGGCCCGGGGTCCTACGAGCAATACTTC	CASSLGGPGSYEQYF
-	-	TRBV11-2	TRBJ1-3	TGTGCCAGCAGCTTAGAGGCGGGATCCGGAAACACCATATATTTT	CASSLEAGSGNTIYF
-	-	TRBV10-3	TRBJ2-5	TGTGCCATCAGTGAGTCGCCGGGGGCCCGGGAGACCCAGTACTTC	CAISESPGARETQYF
-	few	TRBV19	TRBJ1-3	TGTGCCAGTAGTATCTTGGAGGGAAACACCATATATTTT	CASSILEGNTIYF
TRBD2	-	TRBV15	TRBJ2-7	TGTGCCACCCGCCTGCGGGGGGGCTTCTCCTACGAGCAGTACTTC	CATRLRGGFSYEQYF
-	few	TRBV19	TRBJ1-2	TGTGCCAGTAATTTAAACCTCCAGGGGCGAGGCTACACCTTC	CASNLNLQGRGYTF
TRBD1	-	TRBV20-1	TRBJ1-5	TGCAGTGCCCTGACCTTCCCTGGACAGGGCTGGAATCAGCCCCAGCATTTT	CSALTFPGQGWNQPQHF
TRBD2	-	TRBV5-4	TRBJ2-5	TGTGCCAGCAAACCCTCGGGGGGGGGGCTTGAGACCCAGTACTTC	CASKPSGGGLETQYF
-	-	TRBV6-1	TRBJ2-5	TGTGCCAGCAGTGGCAACAGGAGAGAGACCCAGTACTTC	CASSGNRRETQYF
TRBD2	-	TRBV6-5	TRBJ2-5	TGTGCCAGCAGTTATGGGCTAGCGGGGAGACTCCAAGAGACCCAGTACTTC	CASSYGLAGRLQETQYF
-	-	TRBV7-2	TRBJ1-2	TGTGCCAGCAGCTTAGCCGGGGTTGGCGGCTACACCTTC	CASSLAGVGGYTF
TRBD2	-	TRBV14	TRBJ2-1	TGTGCCAGCAGCGCGCTAGCGGGGGGGCCGGACGAGCAGTTCTTC	CASSALAGGPDEQFF
-	-	TRBV6-1	TRBJ2-5	TGTGCCAGCAATCAAGGCGGTCGGGAGACCCAGTACTTC	CASNQGGRETQYF
-	-	TRBV6-5	TRBJ2-4	TGTGCCAGCAGTTACTCGTTCCATGAGGACGCCAAAAACATTCAGTACTTC	CASSYSFHEDAKNIQYF
-	-	TRBV19	TRBJ1-3	TGTGCCAGTAACCGATTGGACGTACGCTCTGGAAACACCATATATTTT	CASNRLDVRSGNTIYF
-	few	TRBV21-1	TRBJ2-1	TGTGCCAGCAGGGACAGGGCCCATGAGCAGTTCTTC	CASRDRAHEQFF
TRBD1	few	TRBV24-1	TRBJ2-7	TGTGCCACCAGTGATTTAGGGGGCTTGGAAGGGAATTGGTACTTC	CATSDLGGLEGNWYF
TRBD1	few	TRBV10-2	TRBJ1-1	TGCGCCACCATGGGACAGCCGAACACTGAAGCTTTCTTT	CATMGQPNTEAFF
-	few	TRBV6-1	TRBJ2-2	TGTGCCAGCAGTGAAGACTGGGGGGCGACCGGGGAGCTGTTTTTT	CASSEDWGATGELFF
-	few	TRBV5-1	TRBJ2-5	TGCGCCAGCAGCTTGGAGGGCAGGGACATGCAGACCCAGTACTTC	CASSLEGRDMQTQYF
-	-	TRBV2	TRBJ1-4	TGTGCCAACCCGAAGGGGGAGGGGGAAAAACTGTTTTTT	CANPKGEGEKLFF